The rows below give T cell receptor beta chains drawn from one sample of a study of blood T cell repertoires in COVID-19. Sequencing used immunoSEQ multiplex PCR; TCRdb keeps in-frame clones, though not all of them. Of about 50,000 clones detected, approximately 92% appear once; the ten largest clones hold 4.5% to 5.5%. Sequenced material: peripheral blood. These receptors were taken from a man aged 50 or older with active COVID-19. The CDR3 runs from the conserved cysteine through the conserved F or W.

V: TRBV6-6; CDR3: CASFRGGNEKLFF
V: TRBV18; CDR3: CASSPGTDNTEAFF
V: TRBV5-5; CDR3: CASSLRDIRTGNEQFF
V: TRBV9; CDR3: CASSASPGSIDNSPLHF
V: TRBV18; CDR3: CASSRLAGGPYEQYF
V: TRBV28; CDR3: CASSRQGLTQYF
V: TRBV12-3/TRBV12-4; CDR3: CATRLADNEQFF
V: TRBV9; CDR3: CASSTDTNTGELFF
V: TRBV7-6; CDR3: CASSLGSLRGSEQFF
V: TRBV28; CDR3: CASSLWVAPPGDTQYF
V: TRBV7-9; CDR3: CASSPTTGYEQYF
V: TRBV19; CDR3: CASVGTDRGNEKLFF
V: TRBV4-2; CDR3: CASSQDPGTSGLFSYNEQFF
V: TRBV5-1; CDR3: CASSLVADYNEQFF
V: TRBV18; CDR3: CASSPTTGYGYTF
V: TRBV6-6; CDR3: CASSQSTSGVSNTGELFF
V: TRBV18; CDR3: CASSPPGSGRQPQHF
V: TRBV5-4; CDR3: CASSLRLAGGTDTQYF
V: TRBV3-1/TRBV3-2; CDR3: CASSSQTGGRTEAFF
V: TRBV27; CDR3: CASSGYSGLAKNIQYF
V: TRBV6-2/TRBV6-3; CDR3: CASSQRHEQFF
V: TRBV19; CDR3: CASSIGTAPANYGYTF
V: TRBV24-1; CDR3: CATSVLDRAGRETQYF
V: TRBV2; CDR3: CASSLGTGYSEQYF
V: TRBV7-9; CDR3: CASSLGSSGNEQFF
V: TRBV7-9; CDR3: CASSRPRNTEAFF
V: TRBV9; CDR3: CASSALSATEAFF
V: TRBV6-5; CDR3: CASSRDRNTDTQYF
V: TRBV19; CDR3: CASSPLGQGASIGELFF
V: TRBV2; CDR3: CATGTGGGEQFF
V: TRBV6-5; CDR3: CASSYGGDPQETQYF
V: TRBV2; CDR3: CASTEQGGNGELFF
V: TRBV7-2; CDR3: CASSLWGQSSVPLHF
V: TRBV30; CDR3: CAWKRQGEGYSNQPQHF
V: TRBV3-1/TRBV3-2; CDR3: CASTSLAGVTGELFF
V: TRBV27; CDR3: CASSKQEYNEQFF
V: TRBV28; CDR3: CASSLYRVDQPQHF
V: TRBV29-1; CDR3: CSAAASYEQYF
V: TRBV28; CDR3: CASRQGFDEKLFF
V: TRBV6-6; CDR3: CASTRTVRETQYF
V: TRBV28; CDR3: CASREDRGNVNGELFF
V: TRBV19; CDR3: CASSTDVGQVSYSNQPQHF
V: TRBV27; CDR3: CASSYTGGPYSPLHF
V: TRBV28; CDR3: CASVLRGDTQYF
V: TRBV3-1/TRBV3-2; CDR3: CASPPGQYNQPQHF
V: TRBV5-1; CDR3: CASSLDRGRTTYEQYF
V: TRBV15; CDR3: CATSRGTGPQGDSPLHF
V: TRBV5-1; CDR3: CASQLDSTSYEQYF
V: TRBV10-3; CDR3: CAISESGGRTSGGYEQYF
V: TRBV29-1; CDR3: CSVEYRGPETQYF
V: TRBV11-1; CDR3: CASSPSDRETQYF
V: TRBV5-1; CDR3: CASSPGGSSTDTQYF